The following is a TCR beta chain sequence with its context. The data were produced by immunoSEQ multiplex PCR, yet TCRdb's version contains in-frame clones alone and is incomplete. The sample has some 490,000 clones; 88% are singletons. Trimming pared 0 bases from V and 5 bases from J, leaving 14 bases between. CDR3 length: 15 amino acids. The V gene's germline CDR1 is SGHRS and CDR2 YFSETQ. This record comes from a study of blood T cell repertoires in COVID-19. As for the study in general: From T cells, B-cell-depleted T cells, or PBMCs came the material, which was cDNA or gDNA.

Cohort placement rested on clinical history that participants reported themselves. The V and J genes are TRBV5-1 and TRBJ2-5; the D gene is possibly TRBD1 (5 bases). The specimen sequenced was PBMCs or T cells enriched from blood (not recorded which). The clonotype originates from a woman between 55 and 75 years old who had recovered from COVID-19. CDR3 region: CASSLAMGQGETQYF. As DNA, the CDR3 is TGCGCCAGCAGCTTGGCAATGGGGCAAGGGGAGACCCAGTACTTC.